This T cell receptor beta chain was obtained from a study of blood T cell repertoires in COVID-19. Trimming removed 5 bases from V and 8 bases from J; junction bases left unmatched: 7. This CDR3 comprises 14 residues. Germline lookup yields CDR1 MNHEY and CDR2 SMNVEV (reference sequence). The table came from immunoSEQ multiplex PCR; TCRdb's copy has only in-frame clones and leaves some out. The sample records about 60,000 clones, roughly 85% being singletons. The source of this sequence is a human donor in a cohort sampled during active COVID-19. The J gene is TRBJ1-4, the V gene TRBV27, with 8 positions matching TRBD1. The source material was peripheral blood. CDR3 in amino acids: CASSNGQGWEKLFF. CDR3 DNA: TGTGCCAGCAGTAACGGACAGGGCTGGGAAAAACTGTTTTTT.